What follows are 24 T cell receptor beta chains derived from one specimen sequenced in a study of monozygotic twins with inflammatory bowel disease. TCRdb re-called the 5' RACE reads, yielding one record per CDR3 amino acid sequence without DNA. Its listing shows a few hundred thousand distinct CDR3 sequences. The specimen was blood. These TCRs come from a human donor with ulcerative colitis or Crohn's disease, or a healthy co-twin of an affected twin (not recorded which).

The chain employs TRBV27 and TRBJ2-1; TCRdb gives TRBD2 as the D gene, but with no DNA this cannot be confirmed. The CDR3 has 18 residues. From germline, CDR1 is MNHEY and CDR2 SMNVEV (reference sequence). This chain's CDR3 is CASREIVVTSGGSNEQFF.

The chain joins TRBV7-2 to TRBJ1-2; the D gene TCRdb calls, TRBD1, cannot be checked with no DNA. The CDR3 has 14 amino acids. CDR1 SGHTA and CDR2 FQGNSA come from the germline V gene. The CDR3 sequence: CASSLGQGDYGYTF.

The rearrangement links TRBV20-1 to TRBJ1-2; TCRdb's D gene call, TRBD1, goes unchecked for lack of DNA. The CDR3 spans 14 residues. Germline V gene sequence: CDR1 DFQATT, CDR2 SNEGSKA (reference sequence). The CDR3 is CSATGTGWYYGYTF.

The chain recombines TRBV3-1 with TRBJ2-7; absent DNA, TCRdb's TRBD1 call cannot be checked. The CDR3 is 14 amino acids. Germline V gives CDR1 LGHDT, CDR2 YNNKEL (reference sequence). The CDR3 sequence: CASSHPGQHYEQYF.

The chain is built from TRBV19 and TRBJ2-7; no DNA is available, so the TRBD2 call from TCRdb remains unchecked. CDR1 is LNHDA and CDR2 is SQIVND in the germline V gene (reference sequence). There are 13 residues in the CDR3. The chain's CDR3 is CASSQALRYEQYF.

J is TRBJ2-2 and V is TRBV6-1; the D call of TRBD1 rests on TCRdb alone, since no DNA is present to check it. From germline, CDR1 is MNHNS and CDR2 SASEGT. There are 16 residues in the CDR3. This CDR3 is CASNAFGTANTGELFF.

The rearrangement links TRBV5-1 to TRBJ1-2; the D gene TCRdb calls, TRBD1, cannot be checked with no DNA. Germline loops: CDR1 SGHRS, CDR2 YFSETQ. The CDR3 is made up of 15 amino acids. CDR3 protein: CASSLGQGVGYGYTF.

The chain uses TRBV20-1 and TRBJ2-1; absent DNA, TCRdb's TRBD2 call cannot be checked. CDR3 length equals 13 residues. Germline lookup yields CDR1 DFQATT and CDR2 SNEGSKA (reference sequence). The CDR3 reads CSARVPIGLAADF.

The chain couples TRBV12-3 or TRBV12-4 to TRBJ1-5; TCRdb reports TRBD1, a call that lacks DNA to check it against. The CDR3 length is 15 residues. The CDR3 loop is CASSFFSGGGQPQHF.

This chain connects TRBV11-3 to TRBJ2-1; TCRdb proposes TRBD2, but this gene call is untestable without DNA. Germline CDR1 and CDR2: SGHNT and YENEEA. The CDR3 has 15 residues. The CDR3: CASSRALTSENEQFF.

This sequence joins TRBV6-1 and TRBJ2-7; TCRdb's D call, TRBD1, is unchecked because there is no DNA. Germline CDR1 reads MNHNS; CDR2 reads SASEGT. The CDR3 has 15 residues. The CDR3 reads CASRERQGSSYEQYF.

CDR3 loop: CASSPGVDQPQHF. The genes are TRBV18 and TRBJ1-5. The CDR3 sequence is 13 residues long. Germline V gene sequence: CDR1 KGHSH, CDR2 LQKENI.

The chain links TRBV7-3 to TRBJ2-1; as DNA is missing, the TRBD2 call by TCRdb cannot be tested. The length of the CDR3 is 16 residues. CDR1 and CDR2 (germline): SGHTA, FQGTGA. The CDR3 region is CASSSAGGPKLNEQFF. Combining the CDR3 with reference TRBV7-3 and TRBJ2-1 gives the whole variable domain GAGVSQTPSNKVTEKGKYVELRCDPISGHTALYWYRQSLGQGPEFLIYFQGTGAADDSGLPNDRFFAVRPEGSVSTLKIQRTERGDSAVYLCASSSAGGPKLNEQFFGPGTRLTVL.

The chain links TRBV6-1 to TRBJ2-7; TCRdb picks TRBD1, but there is no DNA to check that call. CDR1 and CDR2 (germline): MNHNS, SASEGT. CDR3 length equals 14 residues. The CDR3 sequence is CASKPGTGGRKQYF.

The chain employs TRBV6-5 and TRBJ2-7; TCRdb reports TRBD1, a call that lacks DNA to check it against. Germline CDR1 reads MNHEY; CDR2 reads SVGAGI. The CDR3 covers 15 residues. CDR3: CASSYLTGGADEQYF.

The rearrangement joins TRBV15 to TRBJ2-7; TCRdb calls TRBD1, which cannot be checked without DNA. The germline gives CDR1 LNHNV, CDR2 YYDKDF (reference sequence). CDR3 length: 17 residues. The CDR3 sequence: CVTSRAKGGSSSYEQYF.

The gene calls are TRBV12-3 or TRBV12-4 and TRBJ1-2; the TRBD1 assignment by TCRdb is unverifiable without DNA. The CDR3 extends over 15 amino acids. CDR3 residues: CASSLAGQGVYGYTF.

The chain employs TRBV20-1 and TRBJ1-1; TCRdb's D call of TRBD1 is untestable without DNA. The CDR3 is 14 amino acids. Germline CDR1 and CDR2: DFQATT and SNEGSKA (reference sequence). CDR3: CSALQQGVNTEAFF.

J is TRBJ2-7 and V is TRBV7-2; checking the TCRdb D call of TRBD1 is not possible without DNA. CDR3 length: 15 residues. Germline-derived CDR1 and CDR2 are SGHTA and FQGNSA. The CDR3 is CASSQGRTGVGEQYF.

The chain joins TRBV4-3 to TRBJ2-7; lacking DNA, the TRBD1 call made by TCRdb goes unchecked. The CDR3 contains 14 residues. Looked up from germline, CDR1 is LGHNA and CDR2 is YSLEER. CDR3 loop: CASSRYGGGSEQYF.

The chain employs TRBV5-8 and TRBJ2-7. The length of the CDR3 is 14 residues. CDR1 and CDR2 (germline): SGHTS, YDEGEE. CDR3 protein: CASSPVGFSYEQYF.

The chain's CDR3 is CASSLSRGRNEQFF. The chain recombines TRBV7-6 with TRBJ2-1; there is no DNA to check the TCRdb D call of TRBD1. CDR3 length: 14 residues. Germline V lookup: CDR1 SGHVS, CDR2 FNYEAQ.

CDR3 region: CASSLTGALAGAYEQYF. This chain uses TRBV4-1 with TRBJ2-7; TCRdb gives TRBD1 as the D gene, but with no DNA this cannot be confirmed. The CDR3 contains 17 residues. Germline V lookup: CDR1 MGHRA, CDR2 YSYEKL.

The chain uses TRBV5-1 and TRBJ1-4. The CDR3 has 14 residues. Germline CDR1 reads SGHRS; CDR2 reads YFSETQ. The CDR3 loop reads CASSLLATNEKLFF.